This T cell receptor beta chain was retrieved from a study of T-cell reconstitution after alpha-beta-depleted transplantation in children. This clonotype was seen at least ten times. CDR3 length equals 13 residues. CDR1 and CDR2 (germline): SGHVS, FNYEAQ. V lost 0 bases and J lost 5, with 8 bases in between. Unique molecular identifiers were incorporated during preparation of the TCRbeta library. TCRdb analysed the PCR reads with MiXCR anew, one entry per CDR3 protein. The profile shows roughly 100,000 distinct CDR3 sequences, approximately 8.4% of them singletons. Sample: PBMCs from the stem cell graft donor, taken from the stem cell graft. This TCR derives from a human donor who donated a stem cell graft to a child with congenital amegakaryocytic thrombocytopenia. The V and J genes are TRBV7-6 and TRBJ2-7; D is uncertain. The CDR3 DNA follows: TGTGCCAGCAGCTTAGCGCGACTGAACGAGCAGTACTTC. Its translation is CASSLARLNEQYF.